This TCR beta chain was observed in a study of graft-versus-host responses after intestinal transplantation. About the study: Anti-thymocyte globulin was used for induction in all recipients, who then took tacrolimus and steroids for roughly three years.

V was shortened by 5 bases and J by 8 bases, with 12 bases between the two germline ends. The CDR3 totals 12 residues. The V gene's germline CDR1 is LNHNV and CDR2 YYDKDF (reference sequence). Using immunoSEQ multiplex PCR, the repertoire was profiled, and TCRdb retains in-frame clones only, with some absent. The sample has some 88,000 clones, 90% to 95% seen once; the top ten hold roughly 2%. Points on this clone: The antigen remains undetermined.

Study-wide findings and caveats: Graft-donor T cell macrochimerism coincided with high graft-versus-host to host-versus-graft clonal ratios in allografts. GvH clone levels peaked in circulation, and this peak was associated with early post-transplant HvG declines. GvH clones appeared in recipient marrow, some first in ileum or blood.

This receptor was obtained from a human donor who received an intestinal transplant. This chain uses TRBV15 with TRBJ1-2; D is uncertain. The sample consisted of unstimulated CD8+ T cells sorted from spleen or lymph node cells, taken before intestinal transplant. In nucleotides, the CDR3 is TGTGCCACCAGCGCTGCCACGGAGGGCTACACCTTC. Translation gives CATSAATEGYTF. Together with reference TRBV15 and TRBJ1-2, the CDR3 gives the full variable domain: DAMVIQNPRYQVTQFGKPVTLSCSQTLNHNVMYWYQQKSSQAPKLLFHYYDKDFNNEADTPDNFQSRRPNTSFCFLDIRSPGLGDTAMYLCATSAATEGYTFGSGTRLTVV.